This entry lists 21 T cell receptor beta chains sequenced from one sample in a study of blood T cell repertoires in COVID-19. The assay was immunoSEQ multiplex PCR, and TCRdb's table has in-frame clones only and misses some. The sample carries approximately 260,000 clones, 87% recorded once. The sample consisted of PBMCs or T cells enriched from blood (not recorded which). These receptors were collected from a woman aged 25-40 years with acute COVID-19.

This clone turned up a few times. V is TRBV15 and J is TRBJ2-7; D gene ambiguous. The CDR3 contains 15 residues. V lost 5 bases and J lost 2, with 16 bases in between. The germline CDR1 and CDR2 sequences are LNHNV and YYDKDF (reference sequence). Here the CDR3 reads CATSVGFQETYEQYF. In nucleotides, the CDR3 is TGTGCCACCAGCGTCGGGTTCCAAGAAACCTACGAGCAGTACTTC.

The CDR3 loop is CATSDGQGGSPLHF. CDR3 DNA: TGTGCCACCAGTGATGGACAGGGGGGCTCACCCCTCCACTTT. The chain carries TRBV24-1 and TRBJ1-6, with TRBD1 matching 10 bases. J lost 10 bases, V lost 3 bases, and 2 bases had no gene match. The germline CDR1 and CDR2 sequences are KGHDR and SFDVKD. This CDR3 has 14 amino acids.

J is TRBJ1-6 and V is TRBV27, with 9 bases that match TRBD1. V lost 7 bases, J lost 10 bases, and 2 bases stayed unmatched. The germline CDR1 and CDR2 sequences are MNHEY and SMNVEV (reference sequence). The CDR3 has 12 amino acids. The CDR3 here is CASTTGGSPLHF. Here the CDR3 DNA reads TGTGCCAGCACGACAGGGGGGTCACCCCTCCACTTT.

The J gene is TRBJ1-6, the V gene TRBV2, with a tentative D call TRBD1 (6 bases). Trimming took 5 bases from V and 8 from J, leaving 19 bases between them. CDR3 length: 16 residues. Germline V gene data show CDR1 as SNHLY and CDR2 as FYNNEI. Here the CDR3 reads CASSPLRDQGHSPLHF. DNA of the CDR3: TGTGCCAGCAGTCCCCTCCGGGACCAGGGGCATTCACCCCTCCACTTT.

The genes are TRBV7-6 and TRBJ2-7; 15 positions match TRBD2. The length of the CDR3 is 16 residues. V trimming: 5 bases; J trimming: 1 base; junction bases outside the gene matches: 3. CDR1 is SGHVS and CDR2 is FNYEAQ in the germline V gene. DNA of the CDR3: TGTGCCAGCAGCCAGGGACTAGCGGGAGGTTCCTACGAGCAGTACTTC. Translation gives CASSQGLAGGSYEQYF.

This clone showed up just a few times. V and J are TRBV28 and TRBJ1-5, with unresolved D. This CDR3 comprises 10 residues. The germline V gene encodes CDR1 MDHEN and CDR2 SYDVKM. The ends were cut back, 10 bases at V and 7 bases at J, with 8 bases in the middle. CDR3 nucleotide sequence: TGTGCCACCGACTTCCAGCCCCAGCATTTT. It is translated as CATDFQPQHF. Filled out from reference TRBV28 and TRBJ1-5, the complete variable domain reads DVKVTQSSRYLVKRTGEKVFLECVQDMDHENMFWYRQDPGLGLRLIYFSYDVKMKEKGDIPEGYSVSREKKERFSLILESASTNQTSMYLCATDFQPQHFGDGTRLSIL.

This chain joins TRBV7-6 and TRBJ2-7; a possible D gene is TRBD1 (6 bases). The CDR3 spans 14 residues. V lost 1 base, J lost 1 base, and 8 bases lay in between. CDR1 is SGHVS, CDR2 FNYEAQ, per germline. CDR3 sequence: CASSLEGVSYEQYF. CDR3 DNA sequence: TGTGCCAGCAGCTTAGAGGGGGTATCCTACGAGCAGTACTTC.

V and J are TRBV14 and TRBJ2-1; the match to TRBD2 covers 11 bases. The germline CDR1 and CDR2 sequences are SGHDN and FVKESK. The CDR3 length is 16 residues. Trimming at V came to 4 bases and at J to 12 bases, leaving 14 bases not matched to a gene. For the CDR3, the DNA is TGTGCCAGCAGCCCATGGGGGACTAGCGGACGTAGGGGGCAGTTCTTC. Amino acid sequence: CASSPWGTSGRRGQFF.

The J gene is TRBJ2-5, the V gene TRBV19, with 9 bases identical to TRBD2. The V gene end was trimmed by 0 bases and the J gene end by 9 bases; junction bases not matched to a gene: 14. Germline-derived CDR1 and CDR2 are LNHDA and SQIVND (reference sequence). The CDR3 is made up of 17 amino acids. This CDR3 reads CASSIDLLAGILVSQYF. The CDR3 region has the DNA TGTGCCAGTAGTATAGATCTCCTAGCGGGAATATTGGTGTCCCAGTACTTC.

This clone was counted a few times. This chain uses TRBV10-3 with TRBJ1-5; TRBD1 matches at 7 bases. After removal of 6 bases from V and 5 bases from J, the junction contained 7 bases not matched to a gene. The CDR3 sequence is 14 residues long. Germline V gives CDR1 ENHRY, CDR2 SYGVKD. The CDR3, as DNA: TGTGCCATCAGCCGGACAGGAGGGGATCAGCCCCAGCATTTT. This encodes CAISRTGGDQPQHF.

This rearrangement joins TRBV5-1 to TRBJ1-3; a weak D match, TRBD1 (5 bases). Germline V gene lookup returns CDR1 SGHRS and CDR2 YFSETQ. This CDR3 region has 14 residues. The V gene lost 2 bases and the J gene lost 4 bases, with 10 bases spanning the gap. The CDR3 loop is CASSLAGVGNTIYF. CDR3 nucleotide sequence: TGCGCCAGCAGCTTAGCGGGGGTAGGAAACACCATATATTTT.

The chain couples TRBV19 to TRBJ2-3; a weak D match, TRBD1 (5 bases). The V end was cut by 6 bases, the J end by 6 bases, with 16 bases between. The CDR3 covers 14 residues. Germline CDR1 is LNHDA and CDR2 is SQIVND (reference sequence). CDR3 coding DNA: TGTGCCAGTAGCCCCTACCAGGGTTGGGATACGCAGTATTTT. Residues: CASSPYQGWDTQYF.

The chain recombines TRBV27 with TRBJ2-1; D might be TRBD1 (5 bases). V lost 8 bases and J 0 bases, leaving 11 bases between the germline ends. CDR3 size: 14 residues. Germline V lookup: CDR1 MNHEY, CDR2 SMNVEV (reference sequence). As DNA, the CDR3 is TGTGCCAGCGCCGACAGCCGCTCCTACAATGAGCAGTTCTTC. Protein sequence: CASADSRSYNEQFF.

V usage is TRBV6-5 and J usage is TRBJ2-7, with D possibly TRBD1 on 6 matching bases. The CDR3 is 15 residues long. CDR1 and CDR2 (germline): MNHEY, SVGAGI. V lost 10 bases and J lost 1, with 20 bases in between. The CDR3 DNA follows: TGTGCCACCTTAGGGGGAAGAGGTCGTTCCTACGAGCAGTACTTC. Residues: CATLGGRGRSYEQYF.

The chain links TRBV19 to TRBJ1-5, with D possibly being TRBD1 (5 bases). Trimming left V 1 base short and J 3 bases short, with 10 bases between. The CDR3 is made up of 15 amino acids. Germline V gene data show CDR1 as LNHDA and CDR2 as SQIVND (reference sequence). CDR3 sequence (DNA): TGTGCCAGTAGTATAGTCACAGGAGCCAATCAGCCCCAGCATTTT. It translates to CASSIVTGANQPQHF.

This chain connects TRBV18 to TRBJ1-1, with 7 nucleotides matching TRBD1. CDR1 KGHSH and CDR2 LQKENI come from the germline V gene. This CDR3 region has 14 residues. After removal of 2 bases from V and 4 bases from J, the junction contained 4 bases not matched to a gene. In DNA form, the CDR3 reads TGTGCCAGCTCACCAAAGTCAGGGGGCACTGAAGCTTTCTTT. Its translation: CASSPKSGGTEAFF.

This chain connects TRBV28 to TRBJ2-7; TRBD2 agrees at 7 bases. With 5 bases clipped from V and 2 bases from J, the junction kept 12 bases outside the gene matches. The CDR3 covers 16 residues. From germline, CDR1 is MDHEN and CDR2 SYDVKM. The CDR3 loop reads CASSPPGAGRAYEQYF. The CDR3 DNA is TGTGCCAGCAGTCCTCCCGGGGCAGGGAGGGCCTACGAGCAGTACTTC.

This clone came up a few times. CDR3 in DNA: TGTGCCAGCAGCCCTTCTGGGGGCGCGATTGGCTACACCTTC. Encoded protein: CASSPSGGAIGYTF. V and J are TRBV7-3 and TRBJ1-2; possible D gene TRBD1, 6 bases. Per the germline V gene, CDR1 is SGHTA and CDR2 is FQGTGA. The CDR3 is 14 residues long. V dropped 5 bases and J dropped 7 bases, with 17 bases sitting between them.

This chain links TRBV4-2 with TRBJ1-2, with 7 positions matching TRBD1. The CDR3 is 16 amino acids. Germline CDR1 LGHNA, CDR2 YNFKEQ. The V and J ends lost 1 base and 4 bases, in that order; junction bases with no gene match: 9. This CDR3 reads CASSQVGTADTYGYTF. CDR3 coding DNA: TGTGCCAGCAGCCAAGTAGGGACAGCTGATACCTATGGCTACACCTTC.

J is TRBJ2-7 and V is TRBV28, with TRBD2 matching 12 bases. The CDR3 length is 13 residues. Unmatched junction bases numbered 4, after V lost 10 bases and J lost 3 bases. CDR1 and CDR2 (germline): MDHEN, SYDVKM. The CDR3 DNA reads as TGTGCCACCCGGACTAGCGGGGACTACGAGCAGTACTTC. This encodes CATRTSGDYEQYF. Complete variable domain (other parts from reference TRBV28 and TRBJ2-7): DVKVTQSSRYLVKRTGEKVFLECVQDMDHENMFWYRQDPGLGLRLIYFSYDVKMKEKGDIPEGYSVSREKKERFSLILESASTNQTSMYLCATRTSGDYEQYFGPGTRLTVT.

The chain employs TRBV5-4 and TRBJ2-1, with D tentatively TRBD2 (6 bases). V was cut by 0 bases and J by 2 bases, with 9 bases left in between. The CDR3 spans 15 residues. Germline V lookup: CDR1 SGHNT, CDR2 YYREEE (reference sequence). The CDR3 reads CASSLGDSTYNEQFF. CDR3 nucleotides: TGTGCCAGCAGCTTGGGGGACTCTACCTACAATGAGCAGTTCTTC.